These 4 T cell receptor beta chains originate from one sample sequenced in a study of T-cell reconstitution after alpha-beta-depleted transplantation in children. Unique molecular identifiers were incorporated when the TCRbeta library was constructed. Via MiXCR, TCRdb re-called the PCR reads, giving one row per CDR3 protein. The sample yields a few hundred thousand distinct CDR3 sequences, approximately 12% seen once. Sequencing was performed on PBMCs, mostly from graft donor cells, taken 360 days after TCRalphabeta/CD19-depleted stem cell transplant. The receptors shown here come from a male patient under 18 who had a stem cell transplant for acute myeloid leukemia, so the T cells may come from the graft donor.

This chain uses TRBV20-1 with TRBJ2-1; D is ambiguous. CDR3 length: 12 residues. Trimming took 3 bases from V and 8 from J, leaving 11 bases between them. Germline-derived CDR1 and CDR2 are DFQATT and SNEGSKA (reference sequence). The CDR3 region has the DNA TGCAGTGCTAGTTTCTCCCAAGATGAGCAGTTCTTC. The encoded protein is CSASFSQDEQFF.

The V gene is TRBV12-3 or TRBV12-4, the J gene TRBJ2-1, with 8 bases that match TRBD2. The junction had 9 bases not matched to a gene; V was cut back by 6 bases and J by 5 bases. The length of the CDR3 is 15 residues. The CDR3 is CASRDGRVLNNEQFF. The DNA for the CDR3 is TGTGCCAGCAGAGACGGGAGGGTCTTAAACAATGAGCAGTTCTTC.

The chain is built from TRBV9 and TRBJ2-1, with 9 bases matching TRBD2. The V segment lost 4 bases and the J segment 6 bases; nucleotides outside the gene matches: 20. The CDR3 consists of 19 residues. Germline V gives CDR1 SGDLS, CDR2 YYNGEE. The CDR3 loop is CASSHRGLAVVSPSNEQFF. CDR3 nucleotides: TGTGCCAGCAGCCACCGGGGACTAGCCGTCGTTTCCCCCTCCAATGAGCAGTTCTTC.

The chain combines TRBV5-1 with TRBJ2-1; 7 nucleotides agree with TRBD2. V gave up 0 bases and J gave up 9 bases; unmatched junction bases: 12. CDR3 length: 16 residues. The germline V gene has CDR1 SGHRS and CDR2 YFSETQ. The CDR3, as DNA: TGCGCCAGCAGCTTGGCCGCAGCGGGAAGATTTGGTGAGCAGTTCTTC. Translation: CASSLAAAGRFGEQFF. Based on the CDR3 plus reference TRBV5-1 and TRBJ2-1, the full variable domain is KAGVTQTPRYLIKTRGQQVTLSCSPISGHRSVSWYQQTPGQGLQFLFEYFSETQRNKGNFPGRFSGRQFSNSRSEMNVSTLELGDSALYLCASSLAAAGRFGEQFFGPGTRLTVL.